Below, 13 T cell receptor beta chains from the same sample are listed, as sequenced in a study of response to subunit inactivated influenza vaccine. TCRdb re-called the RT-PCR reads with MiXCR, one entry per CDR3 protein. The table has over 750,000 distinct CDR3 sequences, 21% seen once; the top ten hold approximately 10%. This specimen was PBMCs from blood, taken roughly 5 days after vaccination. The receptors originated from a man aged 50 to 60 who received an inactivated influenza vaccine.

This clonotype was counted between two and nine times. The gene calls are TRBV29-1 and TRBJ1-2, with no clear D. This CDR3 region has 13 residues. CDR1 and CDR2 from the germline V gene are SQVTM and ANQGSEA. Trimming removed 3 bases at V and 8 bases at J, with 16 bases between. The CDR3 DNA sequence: TGCAGCGTTGATCCCGGCGGTAGCAGCGGCTACACCTTC. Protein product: CSVDPGGSSGYTF.

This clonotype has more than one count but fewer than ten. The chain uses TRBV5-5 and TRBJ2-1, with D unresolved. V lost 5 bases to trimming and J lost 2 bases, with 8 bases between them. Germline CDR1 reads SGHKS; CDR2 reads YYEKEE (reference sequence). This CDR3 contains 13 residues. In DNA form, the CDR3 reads TGTGCCAGCAGGCTCTTGGCCTACAATGAGCAGTTCTTC. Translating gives CASRLLAYNEQFF.

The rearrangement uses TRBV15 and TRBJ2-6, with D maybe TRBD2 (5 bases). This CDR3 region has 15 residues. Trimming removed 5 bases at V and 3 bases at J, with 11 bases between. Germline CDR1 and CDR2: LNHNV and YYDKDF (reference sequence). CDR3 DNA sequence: TGTGCCACCAGCGATGCGAGGGATGGGGCCAACGTCCTGACTTTC. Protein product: CATSDARDGANVLTF.

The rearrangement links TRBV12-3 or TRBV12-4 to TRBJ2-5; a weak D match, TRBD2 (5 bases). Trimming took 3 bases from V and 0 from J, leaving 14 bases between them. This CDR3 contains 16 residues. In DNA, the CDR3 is TGTGCCAGCAGTTTCGAGGGTCCCGGGTACCAAGAGACCCAGTACTTC. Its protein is CASSFEGPGYQETQYF.

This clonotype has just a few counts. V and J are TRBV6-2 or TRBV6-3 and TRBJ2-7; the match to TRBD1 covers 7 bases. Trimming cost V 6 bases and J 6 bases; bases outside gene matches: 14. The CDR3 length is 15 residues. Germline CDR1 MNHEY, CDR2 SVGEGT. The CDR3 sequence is CASRPRGQGVTEQYF. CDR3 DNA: TGTGCCAGCAGACCCCGGGGTCAGGGGGTTACCGAGCAGTACTTC.

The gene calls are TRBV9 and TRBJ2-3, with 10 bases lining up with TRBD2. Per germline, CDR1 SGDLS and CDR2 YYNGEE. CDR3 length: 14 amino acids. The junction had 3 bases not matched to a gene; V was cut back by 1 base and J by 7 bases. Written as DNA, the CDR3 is TGTGCCAGCAGCGTATCTAGCGGGAGTTATACGCAGTATTTT. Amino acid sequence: CASSVSSGSYTQYF.

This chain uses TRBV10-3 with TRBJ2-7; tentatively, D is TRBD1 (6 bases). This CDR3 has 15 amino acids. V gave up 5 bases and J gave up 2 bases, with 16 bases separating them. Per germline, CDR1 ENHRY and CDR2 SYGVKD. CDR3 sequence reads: CAISPGTSNPYEQYF. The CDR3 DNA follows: TGTGCCATCAGTCCCGGGACAAGCAACCCCTACGAGCAGTACTTC.

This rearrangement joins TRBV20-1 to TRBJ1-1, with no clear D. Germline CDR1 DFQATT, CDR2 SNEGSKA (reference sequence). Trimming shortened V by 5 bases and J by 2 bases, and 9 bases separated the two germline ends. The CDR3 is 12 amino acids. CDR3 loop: CSAFGINTEAFF. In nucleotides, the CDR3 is TGCAGTGCTTTTGGGATAAACACTGAAGCTTTCTTT.

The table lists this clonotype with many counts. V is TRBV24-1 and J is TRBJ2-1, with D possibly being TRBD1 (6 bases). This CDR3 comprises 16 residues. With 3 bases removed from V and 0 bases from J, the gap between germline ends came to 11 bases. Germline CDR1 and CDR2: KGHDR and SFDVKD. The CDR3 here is CATSDPSTGSYNEQFF. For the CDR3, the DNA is TGTGCCACCAGTGATCCATCGACAGGCTCCTACAATGAGCAGTTCTTC.

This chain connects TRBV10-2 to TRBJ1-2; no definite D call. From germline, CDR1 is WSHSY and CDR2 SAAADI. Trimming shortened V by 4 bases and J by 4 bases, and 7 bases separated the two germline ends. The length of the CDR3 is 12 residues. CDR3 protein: CASSVGSYGYTF. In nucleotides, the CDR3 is TGCGCCAGCAGTGTCGGCAGCTATGGCTACACCTTC.

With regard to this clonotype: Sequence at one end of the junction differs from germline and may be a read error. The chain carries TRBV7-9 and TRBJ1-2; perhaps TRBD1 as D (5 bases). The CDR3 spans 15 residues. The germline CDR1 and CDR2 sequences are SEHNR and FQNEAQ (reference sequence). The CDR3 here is CASSVARGSNYGYTF. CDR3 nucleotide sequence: TGTGCCAGCAGCGTAGCCCGGGGGTCTAACTATGGCTACACCTTC.

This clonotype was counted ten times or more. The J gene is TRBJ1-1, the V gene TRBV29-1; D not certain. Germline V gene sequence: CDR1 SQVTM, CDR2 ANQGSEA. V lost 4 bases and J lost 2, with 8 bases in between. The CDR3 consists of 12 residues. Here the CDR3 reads CSVGAGNTEAFF. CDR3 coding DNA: TGCAGCGTTGGTGCGGGTAACACTGAAGCTTTCTTT. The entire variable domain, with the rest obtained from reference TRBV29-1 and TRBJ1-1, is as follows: SAVISQKPSRDICQRGTSLTIQCQVDSQVTMMFWYRQQPGQSLTLIATANQGSEATYESGFVIDKFPISRPNLTFSTLTVSNMSPEDSSIYLCSVGAGNTEAFFGQGTRLTVV.

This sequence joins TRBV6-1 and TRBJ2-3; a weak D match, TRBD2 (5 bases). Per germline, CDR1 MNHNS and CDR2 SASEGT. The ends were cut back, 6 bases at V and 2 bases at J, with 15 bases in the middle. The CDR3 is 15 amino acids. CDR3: CASSPFGVPTDTQYF. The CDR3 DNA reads TGTGCCAGCAGCCCCTTCGGGGTACCCACAGATACGCAGTATTTT.